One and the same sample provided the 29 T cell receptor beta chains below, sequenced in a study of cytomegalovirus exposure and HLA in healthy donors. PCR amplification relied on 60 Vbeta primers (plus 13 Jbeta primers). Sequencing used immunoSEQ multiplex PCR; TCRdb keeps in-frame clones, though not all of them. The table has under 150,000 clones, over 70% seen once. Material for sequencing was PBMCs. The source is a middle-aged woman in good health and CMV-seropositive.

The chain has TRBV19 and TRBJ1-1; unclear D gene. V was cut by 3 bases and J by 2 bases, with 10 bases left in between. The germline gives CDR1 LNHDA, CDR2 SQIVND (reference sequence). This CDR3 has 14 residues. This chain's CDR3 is CASSIGVRNTEAFF. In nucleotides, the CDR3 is TGTGCCAGTAGTATTGGAGTCCGAAACACTGAAGCTTTCTTT. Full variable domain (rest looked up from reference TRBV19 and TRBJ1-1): DGGITQSPKYLFRKEGQNVTLSCEQNLNHDAMYWYRQDPGQGLRLIYYSQIVNDFQKGDIAEGYSVSREKKESFPLTVTSAQKNPTAFYLCASSIGVRNTEAFFGQGTRLTVV.

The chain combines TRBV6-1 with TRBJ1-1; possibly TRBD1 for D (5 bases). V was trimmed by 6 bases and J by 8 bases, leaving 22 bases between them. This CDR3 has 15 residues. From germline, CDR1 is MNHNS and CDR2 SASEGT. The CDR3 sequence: CASRRAGGFYGEAFF. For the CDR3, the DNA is TGTGCCAGCAGAAGGGCCGGGGGTTTCTATGGGGAAGCTTTCTTT.

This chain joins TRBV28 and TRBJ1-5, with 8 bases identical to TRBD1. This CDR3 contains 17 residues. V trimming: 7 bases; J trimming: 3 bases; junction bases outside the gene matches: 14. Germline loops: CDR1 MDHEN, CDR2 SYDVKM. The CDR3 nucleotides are TGTGCCAGCATCATAGGGGGGGGCAGGGGGCACAATCAGCCCCAGCATTTT. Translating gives CASIIGGGRGHNQPQHF. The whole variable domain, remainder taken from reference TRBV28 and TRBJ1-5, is DVKVTQSSRYLVKRTGEKVFLECVQDMDHENMFWYRQDPGLGLRLIYFSYDVKMKEKGDIPEGYSVSREKKERFSLILESASTNQTSMYLCASIIGGGRGHNQPQHFGDGTRLSIL.

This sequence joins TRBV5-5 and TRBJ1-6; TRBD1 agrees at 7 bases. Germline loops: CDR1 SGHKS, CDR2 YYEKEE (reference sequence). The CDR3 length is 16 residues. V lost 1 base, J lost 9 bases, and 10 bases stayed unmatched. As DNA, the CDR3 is TGTGCCAGCAGCTTGTCTGGCGGACAGGCCGTTTCACCCCTCCACTTT. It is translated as CASSLSGGQAVSPLHF.

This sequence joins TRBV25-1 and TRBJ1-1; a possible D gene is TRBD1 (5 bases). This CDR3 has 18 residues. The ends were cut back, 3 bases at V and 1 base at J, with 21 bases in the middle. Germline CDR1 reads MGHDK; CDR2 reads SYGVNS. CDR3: CASSETLGLLNPNTEAFF. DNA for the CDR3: TGTGCCAGCAGTGAGACCTTGGGACTGTTAAACCCGAACACTGAAGCTTTCTTT.

The CDR3 region has the DNA TGCAGAGCATCGTACCAAGAGACCCAGTACTTC. Its protein is CRASYQETQYF. This sequence joins TRBV29-1 and TRBJ2-5, with no clear D. CDR3 length: 11 amino acids. Germline V gives CDR1 SQVTM, CDR2 ANQGSEA. Together with reference TRBV29-1 and TRBJ2-5, the CDR3 gives the full variable domain: SAVISQKPSRDICQRGTSLTIQCQVDSQVTMMFWYRQQPGQSLTLIATANQGSEATYESGFVIDKFPISRPNLTFSTLTVSNMSPEDSSIYLCRASYQETQYFGPGTRLLVL.

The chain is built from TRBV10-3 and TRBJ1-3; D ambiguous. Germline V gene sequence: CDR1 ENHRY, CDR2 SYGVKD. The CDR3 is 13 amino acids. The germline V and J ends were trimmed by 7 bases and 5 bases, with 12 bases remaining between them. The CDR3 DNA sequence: TGTGCCATCACCCCGGGAGGGAGAAACACCATATATTTT. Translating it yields CAITPGGRNTIYF.

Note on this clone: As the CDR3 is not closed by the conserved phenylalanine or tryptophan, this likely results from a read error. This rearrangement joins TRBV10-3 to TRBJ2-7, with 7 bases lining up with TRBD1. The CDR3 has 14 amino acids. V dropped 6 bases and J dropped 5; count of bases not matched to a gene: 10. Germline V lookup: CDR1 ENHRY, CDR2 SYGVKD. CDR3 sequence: CAIRRDSVLNEQYS. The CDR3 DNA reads TGTGCCATCAGGAGGGACAGTGTCTTGAACGAGCAGTACTCC.

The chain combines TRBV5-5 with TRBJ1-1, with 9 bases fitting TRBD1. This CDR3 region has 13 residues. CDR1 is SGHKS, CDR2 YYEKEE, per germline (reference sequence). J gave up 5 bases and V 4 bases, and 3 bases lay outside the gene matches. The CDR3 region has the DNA TGTGCCAGCAGCCTCGACAGGGGGACTGAAGCTTTCTTT. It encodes CASSLDRGTEAFF.

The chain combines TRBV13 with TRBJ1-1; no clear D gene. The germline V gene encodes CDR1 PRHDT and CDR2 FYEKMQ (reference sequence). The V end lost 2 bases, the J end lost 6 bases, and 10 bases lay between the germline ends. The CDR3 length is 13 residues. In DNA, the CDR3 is TGTGCCAGCAGCTTATTCCCCCTCCCTGAAGCTTTCTTT. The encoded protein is CASSLFPLPEAFF.

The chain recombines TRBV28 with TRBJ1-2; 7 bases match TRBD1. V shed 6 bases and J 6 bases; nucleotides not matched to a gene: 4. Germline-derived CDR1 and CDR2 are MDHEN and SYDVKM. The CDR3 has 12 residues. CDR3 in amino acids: CASRLGTDGYTF. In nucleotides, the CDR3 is TGTGCCAGCAGACTCGGGACAGATGGCTACACCTTC.

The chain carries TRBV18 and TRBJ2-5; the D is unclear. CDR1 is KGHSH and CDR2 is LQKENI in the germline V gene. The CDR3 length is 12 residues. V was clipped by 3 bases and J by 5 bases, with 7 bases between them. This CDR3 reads CASSPSSETQYF. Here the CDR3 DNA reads TGTGCCAGCTCACCCTCCTCCGAGACCCAGTACTTC. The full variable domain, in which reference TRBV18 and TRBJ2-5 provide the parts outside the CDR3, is NAGVMQNPRHLVRRRGQEARLRCSPMKGHSHVYWYRQLPEEGLKFMVYLQKENIIDESGMPKERFSAEFPKEGPSILRIQQVVRGDSAAYFCASSPSSETQYFGPGTRLLVL.

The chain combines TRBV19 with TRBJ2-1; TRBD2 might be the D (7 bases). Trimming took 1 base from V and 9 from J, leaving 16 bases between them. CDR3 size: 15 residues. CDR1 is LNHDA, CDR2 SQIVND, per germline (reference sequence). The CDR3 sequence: CASSIGSGGTGEQFF. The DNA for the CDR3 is TGTGCCAGTAGTATAGGCTCGGGGGGCACGGGTGAGCAGTTCTTC.

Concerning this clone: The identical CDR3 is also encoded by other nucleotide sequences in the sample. The CDR3, as DNA: TGTGCCAGCAGCTTAGGGGACAGGGGCACCGGGGAGCTGTTTTTT. Encoded protein: CASSLGDRGTGELFF. The V call is TRBV11-3, the J call TRBJ2-2, with 10 bases aligning to TRBD1. Per the germline V gene, CDR1 is SGHNT and CDR2 is YENEEA. The CDR3 runs to 15 residues. Unmatched junction bases numbered 0, after V lost 1 base and J lost 4 bases.

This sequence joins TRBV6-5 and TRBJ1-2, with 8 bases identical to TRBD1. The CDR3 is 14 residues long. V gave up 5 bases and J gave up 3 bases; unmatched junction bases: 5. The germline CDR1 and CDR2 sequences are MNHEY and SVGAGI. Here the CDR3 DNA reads TGTGCCAGCAGTGCAAACAGGGGGGACTATGGCTACACCTTC. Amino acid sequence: CASSANRGDYGYTF.

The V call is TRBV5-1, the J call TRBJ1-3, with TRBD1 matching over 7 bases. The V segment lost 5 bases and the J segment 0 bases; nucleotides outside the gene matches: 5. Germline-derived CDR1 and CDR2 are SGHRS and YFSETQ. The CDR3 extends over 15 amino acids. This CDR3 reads CASRGGLDSGNTIYF. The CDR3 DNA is TGCGCCAGCAGAGGGGGCCTTGACTCTGGAAACACCATATATTTT. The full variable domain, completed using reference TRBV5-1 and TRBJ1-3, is KAGVTQTPRYLIKTRGQQVTLSCSPISGHRSVSWYQQTPGQGLQFLFEYFSETQRNKGNFPGRFSGRQFSNSRSEMNVSTLELGDSALYLCASRGGLDSGNTIYFGEGSWLTVV.

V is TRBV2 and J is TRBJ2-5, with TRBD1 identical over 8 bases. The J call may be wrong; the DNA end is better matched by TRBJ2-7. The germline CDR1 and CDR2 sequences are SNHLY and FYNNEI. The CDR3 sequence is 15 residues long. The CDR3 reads CASRQSGTGTYEQYF. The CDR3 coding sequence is TGTGCCAGCAGACAATCCGGGACAGGAACCTACGAGCAGTACTTC.

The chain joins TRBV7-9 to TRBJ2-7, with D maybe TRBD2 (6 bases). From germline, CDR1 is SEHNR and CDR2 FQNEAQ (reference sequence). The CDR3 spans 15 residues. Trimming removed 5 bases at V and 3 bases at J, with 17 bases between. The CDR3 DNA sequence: TGTGCCAGCAGCCTCCTAGGGCGGGGAAGCTACGAGCAGTACTTC. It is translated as CASSLLGRGSYEQYF.

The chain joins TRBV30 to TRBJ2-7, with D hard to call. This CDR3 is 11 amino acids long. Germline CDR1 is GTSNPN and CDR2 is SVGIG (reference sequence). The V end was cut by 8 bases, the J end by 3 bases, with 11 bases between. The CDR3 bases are TGTGCCCTTGAAGGCGGCTACGAGCAGTACTTC. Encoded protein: CALEGGYEQYF. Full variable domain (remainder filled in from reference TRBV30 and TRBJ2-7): SQTIHQWPATLVQPVGSPLSLECTVEGTSNPNLYWYRQAAGRGLQLLFYSVGIGQISSEVPQNLSASRPQDRQFILSSKKLLLSDSGFYLCALEGGYEQYFGPGTRLTVT.

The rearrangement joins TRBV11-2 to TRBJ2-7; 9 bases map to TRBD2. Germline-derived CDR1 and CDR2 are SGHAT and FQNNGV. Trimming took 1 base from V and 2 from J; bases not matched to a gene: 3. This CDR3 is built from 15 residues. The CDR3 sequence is CASSLGASGAYEQYF. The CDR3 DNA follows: TGTGCCAGCAGCTTAGGGGCTAGCGGGGCCTACGAGCAGTACTTC.

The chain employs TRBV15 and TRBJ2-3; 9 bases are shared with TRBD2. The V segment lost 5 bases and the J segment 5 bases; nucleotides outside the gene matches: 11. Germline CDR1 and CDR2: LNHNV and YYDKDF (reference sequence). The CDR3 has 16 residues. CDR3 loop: CATSSTKAGGRDTQYF. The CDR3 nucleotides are TGTGCCACCAGCTCCACCAAGGCGGGGGGGCGAGATACGCAGTATTTT.

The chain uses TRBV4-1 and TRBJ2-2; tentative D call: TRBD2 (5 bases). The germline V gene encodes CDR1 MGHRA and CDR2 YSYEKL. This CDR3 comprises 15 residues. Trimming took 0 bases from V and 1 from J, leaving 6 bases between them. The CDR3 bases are TGCGCCAGCAGCCAAGAGAGGGAGAACACCGGGGAGCTGTTTTTT. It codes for CASSQERENTGELFF.

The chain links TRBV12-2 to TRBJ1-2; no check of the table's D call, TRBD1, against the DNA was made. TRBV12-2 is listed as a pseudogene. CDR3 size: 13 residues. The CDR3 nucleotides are TGTGCAAGTCGCCCCAGGGTGGACTATGGCTACACCTTC. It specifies CASRPRVDYGYTF.

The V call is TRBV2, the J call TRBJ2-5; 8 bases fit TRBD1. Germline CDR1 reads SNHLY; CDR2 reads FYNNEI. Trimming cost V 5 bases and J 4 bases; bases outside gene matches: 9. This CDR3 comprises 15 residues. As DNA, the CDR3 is TGTGCCAGCAGTTTAACTCAGGGGGCTGGAGAGACCCAGTACTTC. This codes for CASSLTQGAGETQYF.

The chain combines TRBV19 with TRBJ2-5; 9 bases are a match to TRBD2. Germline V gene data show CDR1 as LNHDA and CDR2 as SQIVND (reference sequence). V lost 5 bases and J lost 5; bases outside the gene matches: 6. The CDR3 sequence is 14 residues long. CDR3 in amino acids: CASSVSGGGETQYF. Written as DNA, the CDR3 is TGTGCCAGTAGTGTTAGCGGGGGAGGGGAGACCCAGTACTTC.

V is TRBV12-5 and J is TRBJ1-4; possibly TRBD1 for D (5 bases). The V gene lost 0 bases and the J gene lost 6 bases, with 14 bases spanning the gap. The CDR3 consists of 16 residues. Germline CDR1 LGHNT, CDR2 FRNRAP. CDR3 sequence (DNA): TGTGCTAGTGGTTTGGTATTGGGGAGGGGAGATGAAAAACTGTTTTTT. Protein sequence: CASGLVLGRGDEKLFF.

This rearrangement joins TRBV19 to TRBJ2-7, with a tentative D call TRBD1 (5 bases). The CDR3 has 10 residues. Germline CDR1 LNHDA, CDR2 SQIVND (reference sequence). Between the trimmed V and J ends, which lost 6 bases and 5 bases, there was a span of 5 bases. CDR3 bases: TGTGCCAGTAGAGGGGACGAGCAGTACTTC. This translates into CASRGDEQYF.

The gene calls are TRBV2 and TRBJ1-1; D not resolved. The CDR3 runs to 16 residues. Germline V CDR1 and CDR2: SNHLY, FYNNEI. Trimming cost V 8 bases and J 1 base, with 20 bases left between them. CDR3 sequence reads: CASREDQRRANTEAFF. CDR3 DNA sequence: TGTGCCAGCCGGGAGGACCAGCGAAGAGCGAACACTGAAGCTTTCTTT.

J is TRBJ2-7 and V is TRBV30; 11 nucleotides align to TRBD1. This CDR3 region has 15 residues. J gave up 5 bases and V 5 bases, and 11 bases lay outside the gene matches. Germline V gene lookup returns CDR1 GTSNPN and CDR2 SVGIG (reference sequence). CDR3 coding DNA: TGTGCCTGGGACGGTTGGGGACAGGGGGGCAACGAGCAGTACTTC. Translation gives CAWDGWGQGGNEQYF.